The next 16 T cell receptor beta chains were all read from a single sample in a study of cytomegalovirus exposure and HLA in healthy donors. This PCR relied on a set of 60 Vbeta primers and 13 Jbeta primers. Assay: immunoSEQ multiplex PCR; the TCRdb copy retains only in-frame clones and omits some. The sample holds hundreds of thousands of clones, more than 75% seen once. Sequencing input: PBMCs. Receptors originate from a male donor in good health and CMV-seronegative.

The CDR3 loop is CASSGGSSYNSPLHF. CDR3 nucleotide sequence: TGTGCCAGCAGTGGAGGGAGCTCCTATAATTCACCCCTCCACTTT. J is TRBJ1-6 and V is TRBV6-1; D gene ambiguous. This CDR3 comprises 15 residues. V was pared by 4 bases and J by 0 bases, with 7 bases between. The germline V gene encodes CDR1 MNHNS and CDR2 SASEGT.

The chain uses TRBV7-2 and TRBJ2-7; 8 bases match TRBD2. The CDR3 has 14 residues. The V segment lost 5 bases and the J segment 4 bases; nucleotides outside the gene matches: 7. Germline CDR1 SGHTA, CDR2 FQGNSA. The CDR3 nucleotides are TGTGCCAGCAGCCCCAAGCGGGAGCTTTACGAGCAGTACTTC. It is translated as CASSPKRELYEQYF.

The chain has TRBV27 and TRBJ2-4; D may be TRBD2 (7 bases). This CDR3 comprises 15 residues. CDR1 and CDR2 (germline): MNHEY, SMNVEV (reference sequence). With 5 bases removed from V and 7 bases from J, the gap between germline ends came to 18 bases. The chain's CDR3 is CASSPFDEGGNIQYF. The CDR3 DNA is TGTGCCAGCAGTCCCTTCGATGAGGGGGGGAACATTCAGTACTTC.

This clone appeared a single time. The chain couples TRBV28 to TRBJ2-3; 8 positions agree with TRBD2. Per germline, CDR1 MDHEN and CDR2 SYDVKM. This CDR3 comprises 16 residues. V lost 3 bases to trimming and J lost 2 bases; unmatched junction nucleotides: 7. Here the CDR3 reads CASSLGLGGATDTQYF. The CDR3 DNA reads as TGTGCCAGCAGTTTGGGTCTCGGGGGGGCCACAGATACGCAGTATTTT.

The chain has TRBV11-3 and TRBJ2-1; a weak D match, TRBD2 (6 bases). The V end was cut by 2 bases, the J end by 8 bases, with 16 bases between. The CDR3 is 15 residues long. Germline assignment: CDR1 SGHNT and CDR2 YENEEA. CDR3 amino acids: CASSLNGRINHEQFF. In nucleotides, the CDR3 is TGTGCCAGCAGCTTAAACGGGAGAATAAATCATGAGCAGTTCTTC.

The chain links TRBV6-6 to TRBJ1-4; 8 nucleotides match TRBD1. The trim removed 2 bases at V and 6 bases at J, leaving 5 bases unmatched. Germline V gene lookup returns CDR1 MNHNY and CDR2 SVGAGI (reference sequence). The CDR3 is made up of 15 amino acids. In DNA, the CDR3 is TGTGCCAGCAGTTACGCGACAGGGGCTGATGAAAAACTGTTTTTT. It specifies CASSYATGADEKLFF.

The CDR3 loop reads CASSFLTGTYEQYF. The DNA for the CDR3 is TGTGCCAGCAGTTTCCTGACAGGTACCTACGAGCAGTACTTC. The chain combines TRBV6-6 with TRBJ2-7, with D possibly TRBD1 on 6 matching bases. The germline CDR1 and CDR2 sequences are MNHNY and SVGAGI (reference sequence). The CDR3 runs to 14 residues. With 4 bases removed from V and 2 bases from J, the gap between germline ends came to 12 bases.

The chain combines TRBV10-3 with TRBJ2-5; tentatively, D is TRBD2 (6 bases). Germline V gene sequence: CDR1 ENHRY, CDR2 SYGVKD. V was shortened by 7 bases and J by 4 bases, with 16 bases between the two germline ends. The CDR3 runs 14 residues. The CDR3 bases are TGTGCCATCACCGGGGAGGCAGCTGGAGAGACCCAGTACTTC. Translated, it gives CAITGEAAGETQYF.

The chain employs TRBV12-5 and TRBJ2-5; TRBD2 agrees at 12 bases. The V and J ends lost 6 bases and 1 base, in that order; junction bases with no gene match: 12. The CDR3 covers 18 residues. The germline CDR1 and CDR2 sequences are LGHNT and FRNRAP. CDR3 in amino acids: CASGPRTSGTRSQETQYF. Written as DNA, the CDR3 is TGTGCTAGTGGCCCCCGGACTAGCGGGACCCGATCCCAAGAGACCCAGTACTTC.

This clone was counted a single time. The chain has TRBV19 and TRBJ1-2, with D perhaps TRBD1 (5 bases). The V gene's germline CDR1 is LNHDA and CDR2 SQIVND (reference sequence). The CDR3 length is 14 residues. The V end lost 4 bases, the J end lost 4 bases, and 13 bases lay between the germline ends. CDR3 region: CASSTLGGGYGYTF. CDR3 bases: TGTGCCAGTAGTACCCTGGGGGGAGGCTATGGCTACACCTTC.

This clone was detected only a few times. The rearrangement uses TRBV18 and TRBJ1-1; D perhaps matches TRBD1 (5 bases). The germline CDR1 and CDR2 sequences are KGHSH and LQKENI. Trimming took 2 bases from V and 8 from J, leaving 12 bases between them. The CDR3 is made up of 13 amino acids. The CDR3 here is CASSPGGEREAFF. CDR3 nucleotides: TGTGCCAGCTCACCAGGAGGGGAGAGGGAAGCTTTCTTT.

This chain joins TRBV6-1 and TRBJ1-2, with 7 bases lining up with TRBD1. This CDR3 comprises 12 residues. In germline, CDR1 is MNHNS, CDR2 SASEGT. The junction had 4 bases not matched to a gene; V was cut back by 6 bases and J by 6 bases. For the CDR3, the DNA is TGTGCCAGCAGCCGGACAGGTGATGGCTACACCTTC. It translates to CASSRTGDGYTF.

The V gene is TRBV28, the J gene TRBJ2-3, with 10 bases identical to TRBD2. V shed 6 bases, J shed 7 bases, and the junction held 10 bases outside the gene matches. Germline loops: CDR1 MDHEN, CDR2 SYDVKM. The CDR3 covers 15 residues. The CDR3 nucleotides read TGTGCCAGCAGGGACTCTAGCGGGAGAGTACATACGCAGTATTTT. Protein sequence: CASRDSSGRVHTQYF.

This rearrangement joins TRBV30 to TRBJ2-7, with TRBD2 matching 7 bases. V was clipped by 0 bases and J by 8 bases; unmatched bases: 10. Germline V gene sequence: CDR1 GTSNPN, CDR2 SVGIG (reference sequence). The CDR3 length is 14 residues. The CDR3 sequence: CAWSVGDYHTQQYF. In nucleotides, the CDR3 is TGTGCCTGGAGTGTGGGGGACTACCATACTCAGCAGTACTTC.

There are a few counts of this clone. The chain couples TRBV7-2 to TRBJ1-4; possible D gene TRBD1, 5 bases. Germline V gene lookup returns CDR1 SGHTA and CDR2 FQGNSA. CDR3 length: 15 residues. The V and J ends lost 2 bases and 10 bases respectively, with 17 bases between them. CDR3 residues: CASSLFKGPGGKLFF. The CDR3 coding sequence is TGTGCCAGCAGCTTATTTAAAGGTCCCGGGGGAAAACTGTTTTTT.

The DNA for the CDR3 is TGTGCCAGCAGTTTAGAACAGTCCTACAATGAGCAGTTCTTC. This translates into CASSLEQSYNEQFF. The chain couples TRBV28 to TRBJ2-1; no clear D gene. Germline CDR1 reads MDHEN; CDR2 reads SYDVKM. The CDR3 covers 14 residues. Trimming left V 2 bases short and J 1 base short, with 6 bases between.